The sequence of this T cell receptor beta chain was determined in a study of control samples from healthy donors and cancer patients. Germline V gene sequence: CDR1 MNHEY, CDR2 SMNVEV (reference sequence). V was trimmed by 3 bases and J by 9 bases, leaving 12 bases between them. The CDR3 is 13 residues long. Repertoires were generated with immunoSEQ multiplex PCR, while TCRdb's copy carries only in-frame clones and drops some. The sample holds about 140,000 clones, roughly 92% seen once. This TCR came from a man aged 25 to 40 in good health. The V and J genes are TRBV27 and TRBJ1-5; D not resolved. The sequenced sample consisted of blood. The CDR3: CASSFGEGAPQHF. The CDR3 DNA reads as TGTGCCAGCAGTTTTGGTGAGGGTGCGCCCCAGCATTTT.